A selection of T cell receptor beta chains follows, all from one sample in a study of beta chain features in type 1 diabetes. Sequencing was performed with immunoSEQ multiplex PCR; in TCRdb, only in-frame clones are kept and a portion is missing. The sample yields over 150,000 clones, almost 8% seen once. Sequencing input: central memory CD4+ T cells from blood. These TCRs come from a man between 18 and 29 years old with type 1 diabetes. The CDR3 runs from the conserved cysteine through the conserved F or W. Fields, in order: D gene, V gene, clone size, J gene, CDR3 protein, CDR3 DNA. D genes are given only for firm matches. A clone size is listed for some rows: how often the clone was seen (once, few, many), or a class if it is expanded.

d_gene: .
v_gene: TRBV13
abundance: .
j_gene: TRBJ2-7
CDR3aa: CASSQEEYEQYF
CDR3nt: TGTGCCAGCAGCCAGGAAGAGTACGAGCAGTACTTC

d_gene: .
v_gene: TRBV10-1
abundance: few
j_gene: TRBJ1-6
CDR3aa: CASSDRTDSPLHF
CDR3nt: TGCGCCAGCAGTGACCGGACAGATTCACCCCTCCACTTT

d_gene: .
v_gene: TRBV5-8
abundance: few
j_gene: TRBJ1-5
CDR3aa: CASSLERDQPQHF
CDR3nt: TGTGCCAGCAGCTTGGAGAGGGATCAGCCCCAGCATTTT

d_gene: .
v_gene: TRBV28
abundance: many
j_gene: TRBJ2-6
CDR3aa: CASSFHGVGANVLTF
CDR3nt: TGTGCCAGCAGTTTCCACGGGGTTGGGGCCAACGTCCTGACTTTC

d_gene: TRBD1
v_gene: TRBV28
abundance: .
j_gene: TRBJ1-2
CDR3aa: CASSLGTGGYGYTF
CDR3nt: TGTGCCAGCAGTTTAGGGACAGGGGGTTATGGCTACACCTTC

d_gene: TRBD1
v_gene: TRBV30
abundance: .
j_gene: TRBJ1-2
CDR3aa: CAWSLAGTGVQGGYTF
CDR3nt: TGTGCCTGGAGCCTGGCCGGGACAGGGGTGCAGGGGGGCTACACCTTC

d_gene: .
v_gene: TRBV28
abundance: few
j_gene: TRBJ2-5
CDR3aa: CASNKGGVYQETQYF
CDR3nt: TGTGCCAGCAACAAGGGGGGGGTGTACCAAGAGACCCAGTACTTC

d_gene: .
v_gene: TRBV7-2
abundance: .
j_gene: TRBJ2-7
CDR3aa: CASSRANPGSYEQYF
CDR3nt: TGTGCCAGCAGCCGCGCCAACCCAGGGTCCTACGAGCAGTACTTC

d_gene: .
v_gene: TRBV2
abundance: .
j_gene: TRBJ2-3
CDR3aa: CASSVDTYTQYF
CDR3nt: TGTGCCAGCAGTGTGGACACCTATACGCAGTATTTT

d_gene: TRBD1
v_gene: TRBV19
abundance: .
j_gene: TRBJ2-4
CDR3aa: CASSTRTGRGNIQYF
CDR3nt: TGTGCCAGTAGTACCCGGACAGGTCGGGGAAACATTCAGTACTTC

d_gene: TRBD1
v_gene: TRBV27
abundance: .
j_gene: TRBJ2-7
CDR3aa: CASSRQGAYEQYF
CDR3nt: TGTGCCAGCAGTAGACAGGGAGCTTACGAGCAGTACTTC

d_gene: TRBD1
v_gene: TRBV28
abundance: .
j_gene: TRBJ1-2
CDR3aa: CASSQGQGNYGYTF
CDR3nt: TGTGCCAGCAGTCAAGGACAGGGGAACTATGGCTACACCTTC

d_gene: TRBD1
v_gene: TRBV19
abundance: few
j_gene: TRBJ2-2
CDR3aa: CASSIRDRYAGELFF
CDR3nt: TGTGCCAGTAGTATTCGGGACAGATACGCCGGGGAGCTGTTTTTT